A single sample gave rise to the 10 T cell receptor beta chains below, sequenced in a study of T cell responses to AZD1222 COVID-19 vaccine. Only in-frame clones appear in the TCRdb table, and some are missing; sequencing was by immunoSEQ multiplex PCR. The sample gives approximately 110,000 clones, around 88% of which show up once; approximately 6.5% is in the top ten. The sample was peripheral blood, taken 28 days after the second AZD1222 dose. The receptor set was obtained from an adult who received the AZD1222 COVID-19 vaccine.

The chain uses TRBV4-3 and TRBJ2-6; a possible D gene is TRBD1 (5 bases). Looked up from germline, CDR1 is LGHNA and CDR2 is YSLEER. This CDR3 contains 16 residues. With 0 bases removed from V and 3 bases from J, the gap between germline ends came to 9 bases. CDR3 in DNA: TGCGCCAGCAGCCAAGATACAGGAAATGGGGCCAACGTCCTGACTTTC. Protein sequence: CASSQDTGNGANVLTF.

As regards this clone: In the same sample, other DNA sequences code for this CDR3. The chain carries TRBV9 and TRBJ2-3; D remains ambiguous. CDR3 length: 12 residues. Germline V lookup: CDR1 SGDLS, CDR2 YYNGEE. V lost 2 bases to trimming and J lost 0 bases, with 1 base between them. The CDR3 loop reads CASSVSTDTQYF. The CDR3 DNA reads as TGTGCCAGCAGCGTCAGCACAGATACGCAGTATTTT. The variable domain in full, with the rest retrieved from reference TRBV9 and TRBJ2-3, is DSGVTQTPKHLITATGQRVTLRCSPRSGDLSVYWYQQSLDQGLQFLIQYYNGEERAKGNILERFSAQQFPDLHSELNLSSLELGDSALYFCASSVSTDTQYFGPGTRLTVL.

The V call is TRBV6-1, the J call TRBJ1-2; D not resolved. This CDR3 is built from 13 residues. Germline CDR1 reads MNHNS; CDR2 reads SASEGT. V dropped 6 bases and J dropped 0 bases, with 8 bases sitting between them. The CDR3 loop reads CASSQNTNYGYTF. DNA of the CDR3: TGTGCCAGCAGCCAAAACACTAACTATGGCTACACCTTC.

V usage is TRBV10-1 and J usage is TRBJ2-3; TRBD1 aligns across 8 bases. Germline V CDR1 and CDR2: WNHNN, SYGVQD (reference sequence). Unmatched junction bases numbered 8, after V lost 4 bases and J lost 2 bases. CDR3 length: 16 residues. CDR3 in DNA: TGCGCCAGCAGTGGATCCAGGGGGCCTTTCACAGATACGCAGTATTTT. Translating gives CASSGSRGPFTDTQYF.

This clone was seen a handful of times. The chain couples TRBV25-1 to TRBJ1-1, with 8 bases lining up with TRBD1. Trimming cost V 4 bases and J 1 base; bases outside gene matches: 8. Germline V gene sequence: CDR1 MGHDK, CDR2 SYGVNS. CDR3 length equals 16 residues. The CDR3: CASSAAPGQGNTEAFF. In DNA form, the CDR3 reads TGTGCCAGCAGTGCCGCCCCCGGACAGGGGAACACTGAAGCTTTCTTT.

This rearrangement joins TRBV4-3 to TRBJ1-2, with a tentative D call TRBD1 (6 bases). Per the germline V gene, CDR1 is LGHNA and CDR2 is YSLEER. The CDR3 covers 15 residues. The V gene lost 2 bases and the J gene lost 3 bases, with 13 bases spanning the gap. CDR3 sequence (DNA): TGCGCCAGCAGCCAATGGGAGGGGGATTACTATGGCTACACCTTC. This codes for CASSQWEGDYYGYTF.

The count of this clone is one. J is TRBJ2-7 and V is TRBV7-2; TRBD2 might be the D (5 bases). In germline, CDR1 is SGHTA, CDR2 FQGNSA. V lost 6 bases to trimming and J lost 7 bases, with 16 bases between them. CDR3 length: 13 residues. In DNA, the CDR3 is TGTGCCAGCAGACCCGGCTCGGGGTGGGAGCAGTACTTC. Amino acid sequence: CASRPGSGWEQYF.

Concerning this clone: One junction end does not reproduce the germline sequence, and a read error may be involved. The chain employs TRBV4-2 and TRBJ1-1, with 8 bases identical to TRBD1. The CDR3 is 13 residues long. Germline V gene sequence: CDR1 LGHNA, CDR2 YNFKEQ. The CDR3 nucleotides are TGTGCCAGCACCCAACAGGGGGACACTGAAGCTTTCTTT. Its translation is CASTQQGDTEAFF.

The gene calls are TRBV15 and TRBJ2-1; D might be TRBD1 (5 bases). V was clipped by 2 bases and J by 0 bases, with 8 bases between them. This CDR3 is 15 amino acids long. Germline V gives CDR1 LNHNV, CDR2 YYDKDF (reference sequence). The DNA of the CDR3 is TGTGCCACCAGCAGAAGGGGTAGCTCCTACAATGAGCAGTTCTTC. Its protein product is CATSRRGSSYNEQFF. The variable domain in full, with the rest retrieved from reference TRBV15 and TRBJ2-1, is DAMVIQNPRYQVTQFGKPVTLSCSQTLNHNVMYWYQQKSSQAPKLLFHYYDKDFNNEADTPDNFQSRRPNTSFCFLDIRSPGLGDTAMYLCATSRRGSSYNEQFFGPGTRLTVL.

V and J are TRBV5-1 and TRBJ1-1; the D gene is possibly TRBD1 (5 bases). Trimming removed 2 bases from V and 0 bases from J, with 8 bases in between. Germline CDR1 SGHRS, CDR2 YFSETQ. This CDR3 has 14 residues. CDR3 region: CASSFSGVNTEAFF. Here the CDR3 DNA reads TGCGCCAGCAGCTTCTCGGGGGTGAACACTGAAGCTTTCTTT.